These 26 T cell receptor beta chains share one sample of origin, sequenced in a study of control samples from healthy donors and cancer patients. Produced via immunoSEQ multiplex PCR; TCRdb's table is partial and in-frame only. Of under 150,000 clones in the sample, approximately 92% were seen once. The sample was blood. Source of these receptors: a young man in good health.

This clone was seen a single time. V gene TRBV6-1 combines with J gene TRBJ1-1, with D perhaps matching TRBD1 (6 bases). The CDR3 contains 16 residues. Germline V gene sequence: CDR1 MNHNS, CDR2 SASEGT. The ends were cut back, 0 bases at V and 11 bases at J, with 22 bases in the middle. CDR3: CASSEALRGGPSGAFF. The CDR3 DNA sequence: TGTGCCAGCAGTGAAGCGCTTCGGGGGGGCCCCTCTGGCGCTTTCTTT.

DNA for the CDR3: TGTGCCAGCAGTCTGAGCGGGACTTTCAAAGAGACCCAGTACTTC. This translates into CASSLSGTFKETQYF. The V call is TRBV6-5, the J call TRBJ2-5, with 7 bases fitting TRBD2. The CDR3 runs 15 residues. Germline CDR1 and CDR2: MNHEY and SVGAGI. The V gene end was trimmed by 5 bases and the J gene end by 3 bases; junction bases not matched to a gene: 9.

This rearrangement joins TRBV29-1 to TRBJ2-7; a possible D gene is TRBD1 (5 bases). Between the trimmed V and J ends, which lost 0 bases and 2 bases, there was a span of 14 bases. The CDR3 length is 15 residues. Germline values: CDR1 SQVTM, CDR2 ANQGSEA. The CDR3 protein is CSVEDWAGRAYEQYF. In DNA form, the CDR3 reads TGCAGCGTTGAAGATTGGGCAGGGCGTGCCTACGAGCAGTACTTC.

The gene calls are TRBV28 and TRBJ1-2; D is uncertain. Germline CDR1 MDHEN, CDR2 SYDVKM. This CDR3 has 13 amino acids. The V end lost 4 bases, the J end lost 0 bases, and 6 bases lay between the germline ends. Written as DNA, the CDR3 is TGTGCCAGCAGTTCGCCACCTAACTATGGCTACACCTTC. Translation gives CASSSPPNYGYTF.

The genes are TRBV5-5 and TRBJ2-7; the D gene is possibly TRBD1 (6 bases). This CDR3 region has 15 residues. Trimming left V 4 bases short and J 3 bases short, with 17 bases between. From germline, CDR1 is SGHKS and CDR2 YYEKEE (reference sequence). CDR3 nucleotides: TGTGCCAGCAGCCGAGGGGCAGGGGAATACTACGAGCAGTACTTC. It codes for CASSRGAGEYYEQYF. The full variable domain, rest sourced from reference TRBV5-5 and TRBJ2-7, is DAGVTQSPTHLIKTRGQQVTLRCSPISGHKSVSWYQQVLGQGPQFIFQYYEKEERGRGNFPDRFSARQFPNYSSELNVNALLLGDSALYLCASSRGAGEYYEQYFGPGTRLTVT.

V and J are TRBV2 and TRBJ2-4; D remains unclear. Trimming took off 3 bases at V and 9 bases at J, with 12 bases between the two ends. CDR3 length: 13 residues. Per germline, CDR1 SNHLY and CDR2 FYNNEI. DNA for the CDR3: TGTGCCAGCAGTGAGACGGGTATCGGCATTCAGTACTTC. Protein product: CASSETGIGIQYF.

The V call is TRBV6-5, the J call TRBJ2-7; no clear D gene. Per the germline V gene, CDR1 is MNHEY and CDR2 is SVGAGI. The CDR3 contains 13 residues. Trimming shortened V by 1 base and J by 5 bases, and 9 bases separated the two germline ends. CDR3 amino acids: CASSYYYSHEQYF. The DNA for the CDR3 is TGTGCCAGCAGTTACTACTATTCTCACGAGCAGTACTTC.

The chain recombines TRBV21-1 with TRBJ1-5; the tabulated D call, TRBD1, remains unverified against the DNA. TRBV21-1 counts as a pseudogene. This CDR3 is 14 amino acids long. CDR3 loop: CASSATDSNQPQHF. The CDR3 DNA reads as TGTGCCAGCAGCGCTACAGATAGCAATCAGCCCCAGCATTTT.

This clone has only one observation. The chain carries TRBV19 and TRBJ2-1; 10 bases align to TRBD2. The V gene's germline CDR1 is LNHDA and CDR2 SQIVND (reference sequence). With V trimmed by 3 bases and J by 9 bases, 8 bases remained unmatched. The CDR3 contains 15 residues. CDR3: CASSITLAGVFEQFF. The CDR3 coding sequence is TGTGCCAGTAGTATCACTCTAGCGGGAGTGTTTGAGCAGTTCTTC.

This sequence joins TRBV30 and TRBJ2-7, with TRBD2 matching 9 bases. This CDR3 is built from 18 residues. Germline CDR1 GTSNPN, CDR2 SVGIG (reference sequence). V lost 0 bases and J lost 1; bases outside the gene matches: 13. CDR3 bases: TGTGCCTGGAGTGTAGTGGTCAAAGCGGGAGGACGGTCCTACGAGCAGTACTTC. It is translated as CAWSVVVKAGGRSYEQYF.

The CDR3 loop is CASSLAFGSGDTQYF. In nucleotides, the CDR3 is TGTGCCAGCAGCTTAGCTTTTGGGAGTGGAGATACGCAGTATTTT. This rearrangement joins TRBV7-8 to TRBJ2-3; D is possibly TRBD2 (5 bases). Germline values: CDR1 SGHVS, CDR2 FQNEAQ. The CDR3 loop spans 15 amino acids. Trimming stripped 0 bases from V and 5 bases from J, with 12 bases between.

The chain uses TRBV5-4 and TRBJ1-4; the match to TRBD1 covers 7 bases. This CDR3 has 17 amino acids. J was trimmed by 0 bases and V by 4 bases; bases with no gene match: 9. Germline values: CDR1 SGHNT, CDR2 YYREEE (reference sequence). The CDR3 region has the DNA TGTGCCAGCAGCCATAGGCCCACAGGGGCAACTAATGAAAAACTGTTTTTT. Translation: CASSHRPTGATNEKLFF.

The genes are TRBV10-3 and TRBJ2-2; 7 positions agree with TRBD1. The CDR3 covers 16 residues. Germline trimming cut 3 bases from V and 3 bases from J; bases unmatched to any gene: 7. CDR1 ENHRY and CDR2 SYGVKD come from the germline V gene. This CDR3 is CAISERQGQDTGELFF. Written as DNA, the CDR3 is TGTGCCATCAGTGAACGACAGGGTCAGGACACCGGGGAGCTGTTTTTT.

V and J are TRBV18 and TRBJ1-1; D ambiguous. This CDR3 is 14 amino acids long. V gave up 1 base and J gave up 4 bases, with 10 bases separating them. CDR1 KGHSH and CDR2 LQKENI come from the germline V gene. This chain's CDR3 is CASSPLRYSTEAFF. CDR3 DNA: TGTGCCAGCTCACCACTTCGATACAGCACTGAAGCTTTCTTT.

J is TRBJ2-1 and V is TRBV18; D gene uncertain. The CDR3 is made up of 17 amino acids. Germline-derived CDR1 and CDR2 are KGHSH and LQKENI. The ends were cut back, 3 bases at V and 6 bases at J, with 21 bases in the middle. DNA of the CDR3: TGTGCCAGCTCACCCGCAGCGACCCGCCATTTTGCCAATGAGCAGTTCTTC. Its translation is CASSPAATRHFANEQFF.

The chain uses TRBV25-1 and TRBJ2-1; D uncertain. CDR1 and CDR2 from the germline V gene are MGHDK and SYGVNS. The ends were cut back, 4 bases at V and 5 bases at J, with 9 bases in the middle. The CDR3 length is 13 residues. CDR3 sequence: CASSGANNNEQFF. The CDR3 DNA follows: TGTGCCAGCAGTGGGGCTAACAACAATGAGCAGTTCTTC.

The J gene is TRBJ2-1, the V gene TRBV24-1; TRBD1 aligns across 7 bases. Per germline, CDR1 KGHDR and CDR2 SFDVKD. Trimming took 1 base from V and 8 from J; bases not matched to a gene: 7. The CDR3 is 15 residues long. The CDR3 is CATSDFGGTAHEQFF. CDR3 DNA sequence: TGTGCCACCAGTGATTTTGGTGGGACAGCCCATGAGCAGTTCTTC.

For the CDR3, the DNA is TGTGCCAGCAGATCTTTCCGGGCAGCCGATAAAAACACCATATATTTT. Its protein is CASRSFRAADKNTIYF. The genes are TRBV28 and TRBJ1-3; no reliable D call. This CDR3 has 16 amino acids. From germline, CDR1 is MDHEN and CDR2 SYDVKM. Trimming took off 6 bases at V and 6 bases at J, with 21 bases between the two ends.

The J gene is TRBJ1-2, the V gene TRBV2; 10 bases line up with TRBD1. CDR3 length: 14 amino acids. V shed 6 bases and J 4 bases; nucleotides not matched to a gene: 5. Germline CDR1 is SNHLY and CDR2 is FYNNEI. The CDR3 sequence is CASRARTGGYGYTF. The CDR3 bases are TGTGCCAGCAGGGCCCGGACAGGGGGCTATGGCTACACCTTC.

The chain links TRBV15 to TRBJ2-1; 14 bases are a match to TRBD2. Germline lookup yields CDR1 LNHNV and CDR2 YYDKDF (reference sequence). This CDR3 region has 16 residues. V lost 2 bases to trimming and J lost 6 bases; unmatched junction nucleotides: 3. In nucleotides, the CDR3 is TGTGCCACCAGCAGAACCGGGACTAGCGGGAGCAATGAGCAGTTCTTC. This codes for CATSRTGTSGSNEQFF.

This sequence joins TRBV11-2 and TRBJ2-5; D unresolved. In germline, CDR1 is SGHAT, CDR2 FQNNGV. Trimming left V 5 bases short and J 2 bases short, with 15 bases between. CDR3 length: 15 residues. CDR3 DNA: TGTGCCAGCAGCACGATTCGGACGCAACAAGAGACCCAGTACTTC. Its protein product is CASSTIRTQQETQYF.

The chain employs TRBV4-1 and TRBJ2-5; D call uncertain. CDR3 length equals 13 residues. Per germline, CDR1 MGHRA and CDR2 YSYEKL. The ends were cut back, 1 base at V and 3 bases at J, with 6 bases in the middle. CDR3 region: CASSQVLKETQYF. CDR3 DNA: TGCGCCAGCAGCCAAGTCCTAAAAGAGACCCAGTACTTC.

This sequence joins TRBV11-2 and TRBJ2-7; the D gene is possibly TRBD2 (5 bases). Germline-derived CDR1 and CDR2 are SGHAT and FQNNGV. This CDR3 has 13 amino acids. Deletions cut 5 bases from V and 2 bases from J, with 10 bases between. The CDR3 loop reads CASSTSPTYEQYF. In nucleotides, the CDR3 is TGTGCCAGCAGCACTAGTCCTACCTACGAGCAGTACTTC.

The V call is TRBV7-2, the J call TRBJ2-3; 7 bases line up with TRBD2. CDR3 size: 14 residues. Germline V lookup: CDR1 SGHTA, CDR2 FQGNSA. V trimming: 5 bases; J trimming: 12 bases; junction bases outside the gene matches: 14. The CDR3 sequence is CASSPRGREIPQYF. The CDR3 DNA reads TGTGCCAGCAGCCCCCGAGGGAGGGAGATACCCCAGTATTTT.

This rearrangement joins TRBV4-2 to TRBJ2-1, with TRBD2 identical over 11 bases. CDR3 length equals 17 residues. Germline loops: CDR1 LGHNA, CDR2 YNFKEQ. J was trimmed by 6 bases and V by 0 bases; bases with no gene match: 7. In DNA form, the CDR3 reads TGTGCCAGCAGCCAAGAACTAGCGGGAGTAAAGGGCAATGAGCAGTTCTTC. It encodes CASSQELAGVKGNEQFF.

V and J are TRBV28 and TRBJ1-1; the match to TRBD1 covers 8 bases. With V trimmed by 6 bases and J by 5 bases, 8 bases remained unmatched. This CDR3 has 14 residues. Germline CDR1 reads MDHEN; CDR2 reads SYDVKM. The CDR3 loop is CASRDGQGSTEAFF. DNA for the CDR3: TGTGCCAGCAGGGACGGACAGGGTTCGACTGAAGCTTTCTTT.